These 17 T cell receptor beta chains were sequenced from one sample in a study of CD8+ T cells in alopecia areata. As the sequencing template, cDNA was produced by extracting RNA and reverse transcribing it. Using immunoSEQ multiplex PCR, the repertoire was profiled, and TCRdb retains in-frame clones only, with some absent. The data contain fewer than 250,000 clones, more than 30% of them singletons. Treatment denoted: oral pan-JAK inhibitor, 5-10 mg twice daily. Source: CD4+ T cells sorted from blood, taken at approximately week 30, from a patient treated with tofacitinib. The receptors here all came from a human donor with alopecia areata.

V usage is TRBV29-1 and J usage is TRBJ2-7, with D perhaps matching TRBD1 (5 bases). Germline CDR1 SQVTM, CDR2 ANQGSEA. V was cut by 4 bases and J by 0 bases, with 28 bases left in between. The CDR3 contains 19 residues. CDR3 region: CSVARGILLRNHFSYEQYF. CDR3 sequence (DNA): TGCAGCGTTGCTAGGGGTATCTTACTCCGTAACCATTTCTCCTACGAGCAGTACTTC.

The rearrangement uses TRBV7-7 and TRBJ1-2; D is unclear. The CDR3 is 14 residues long. Looked up from germline, CDR1 is SSHAT and CDR2 is FNYEAQ (reference sequence). The ends were cut back, 5 bases at V and 4 bases at J, with 14 bases in the middle. The CDR3 sequence is CASSPRLPPYGYTF. The DNA for the CDR3 is TGTGCCAGCAGCCCAAGACTTCCCCCCTATGGCTACACCTTC.

In the case of this clone: A read error may be the cause here, since a much bigger clone is one base away. The chain employs TRBV5-1 and TRBJ2-2, with D possibly being TRBD1 (6 bases). The CDR3 covers 14 residues. Deletions cut 0 bases from V and 5 bases from J, with 8 bases between. Germline CDR1 is SGHRS and CDR2 is YFSETQ. CDR3 loop: CASSLDRVTGELFF. For the CDR3, the DNA is TGCGCCAGCAGCTTGGACAGGGTAACCGGGGAGCTGTTTTTT.

This clone was detected only a few times. The V and J genes are TRBV13 and TRBJ1-1; D is uncertain. V lost 1 base, J lost 7 bases, and 7 bases lay in between. The CDR3 is 12 residues long. CDR1 and CDR2 (germline): PRHDT, FYEKMQ (reference sequence). CDR3 nucleotide sequence: TGTGCCAGCAGCTTAGTAGCACATGAAGCTTTCTTT. This translates into CASSLVAHEAFF. Supplemented by reference TRBV13 and TRBJ1-1, the full variable domain reads AAGVIQSPRHLIKEKRETATLKCYPIPRHDTVYWYQQGPGQDPQFLISFYEKMQSDKGSIPDRFSAQQFSDYHSELNMSSLELGDSALYFCASSLVAHEAFFGQGTRLTVV.

V and J are TRBV30 and TRBJ2-7; D perhaps matches TRBD1 (5 bases). The CDR3 contains 11 residues. V lost 3 bases and J 6 bases, leaving 9 bases between the germline ends. CDR1 is GTSNPN and CDR2 is SVGIG in the germline V gene (reference sequence). Here the CDR3 DNA reads TGTGCCTGGAGACGGACAAGCGAGCAGTACTTC. Translating gives CAWRRTSEQYF.

This clone has more than one count but fewer than ten. The chain carries TRBV5-1 and TRBJ2-1; 13 bases are a match to TRBD2. CDR1 is SGHRS, CDR2 YFSETQ, per germline. The CDR3 has 17 amino acids. The junction had 12 bases not matched to a gene; V was cut back by 3 bases and J by 9 bases. In nucleotides, the CDR3 is TGCGCCAGCAGCTGGGCCGGGACTAGCGGGGCCCTGGGTGAGCAGTTCTTC. Translation gives CASSWAGTSGALGEQFF.

In this sample, this clone turned up a few times. The V call is TRBV6-5, the J call TRBJ1-5; 7 nucleotides agree with TRBD1. The CDR3 spans 14 residues. Germline assignment: CDR1 MNHEY and CDR2 SVGAGI. Germline trimming cut 7 bases from V and 4 bases from J; bases unmatched to any gene: 7. CDR3 loop: CASTSGDRNQPQHF. CDR3 coding DNA: TGTGCCAGCACCTCCGGGGACAGAAATCAGCCCCAGCATTTT.

This clone was found a few times. The V gene is TRBV19, the J gene TRBJ2-3, with 7 bases aligning to TRBD2. The germline V gene encodes CDR1 LNHDA and CDR2 SQIVND (reference sequence). The V segment lost 7 bases and the J segment 4 bases; nucleotides outside the gene matches: 8. This CDR3 is 14 amino acids long. The CDR3 DNA reads as TGTGCCAGTACCCCGTGGGGGGGAGCAGATACGCAGTATTTT. Its protein is CASTPWGGADTQYF. Supplemented by reference TRBV19 and TRBJ2-3, the full variable domain reads DGGITQSPKYLFRKEGQNVTLSCEQNLNHDAMYWYRQDPGQGLRLIYYSQIVNDFQKGDIAEGYSVSREKKESFPLTVTSAQKNPTAFYLCASTPWGGADTQYFGPGTRLTVL.

This clone was seen a handful of times. This chain connects TRBV6-5 to TRBJ2-2; D not certain. The CDR3 is made up of 15 amino acids. V was clipped by 6 bases and J by 0 bases, with 11 bases between them. Germline CDR1 and CDR2: MNHEY and SVGAGI. CDR3 amino acids: CASSPWKANTGELFF. CDR3 nucleotides: TGTGCCAGCAGCCCCTGGAAAGCGAACACCGGGGAGCTGTTTTTT.

This clone was recorded a few times. The chain links TRBV27 to TRBJ2-7; tentative D call: TRBD2 (6 bases). This CDR3 comprises 15 residues. V lost 8 bases, J lost 1 base, and 18 bases lay in between. Germline CDR1 and CDR2: MNHEY and SMNVEV (reference sequence). CDR3 residues: CASRLSSGESYEQYF. CDR3 sequence (DNA): TGTGCCAGCCGATTGAGTTCGGGGGAATCCTACGAGCAGTACTTC.

The V and J genes are TRBV25-1 and TRBJ1-4; 8 positions agree with TRBD1. The germline gives CDR1 MGHDK, CDR2 SYGVNS. The CDR3 has 15 amino acids. With V trimmed by 0 bases and J by 8 bases, 5 bases remained unmatched. The CDR3 region has the DNA TGTGCCAGCAGTGAATACCAGGACAGGGAGGAAAAACTGTTTTTT. Protein sequence: CASSEYQDREEKLFF.

The chain uses TRBV29-1 and TRBJ1-2; 8 bases line up with TRBD1. This CDR3 has 13 amino acids. V lost 8 bases, J lost 4 bases, and 9 bases stayed unmatched. CDR1 and CDR2 (germline): SQVTM, ANQGSEA. DNA for the CDR3: TGCAGCATTCAAGGACAGGGAAGCTATGGCTACACCTTC. It specifies CSIQGQGSYGYTF.

This clone was counted a few times. The V and J genes are TRBV6-5 and TRBJ2-1, with unresolved D. Germline V gene sequence: CDR1 MNHEY, CDR2 SVGAGI. V lost 2 bases and J 6 bases, leaving 8 bases between the germline ends. This CDR3 is 13 amino acids long. CDR3: CASSYPRGNEQFF. CDR3 sequence (DNA): TGTGCCAGCAGTTACCCTAGAGGCAATGAGCAGTTCTTC.

The J gene is TRBJ1-2, the V gene TRBV27, with D tentatively TRBD1 (6 bases). The germline V gene has CDR1 MNHEY and CDR2 SMNVEV (reference sequence). The length of the CDR3 is 13 residues. V was cut by 4 bases and J by 8 bases, with 14 bases left in between. As DNA, the CDR3 is TGTGCCAGCAGTTCTACAGGGTACAAGGGCTACACCTTC. Protein sequence: CASSSTGYKGYTF.

The chain uses TRBV7-2 and TRBJ2-7; no firm D call. Trimming stripped 4 bases from V and 4 bases from J, with 5 bases between. The CDR3 runs to 11 residues. CDR1 is SGHTA and CDR2 is FQGNSA in the germline V gene. The CDR3 DNA follows: TGTGCCAGCAGCTCGCAATACGAGCAGTACTTC. Translating it yields CASSSQYEQYF.

This clone occurred once. The chain combines TRBV7-2 with TRBJ2-7, with 14 bases that match TRBD2. The CDR3 consists of 15 residues. Germline loops: CDR1 SGHTA, CDR2 FQGNSA. J gave up 6 bases and V 5 bases, and 6 bases lay outside the gene matches. For the CDR3, the DNA is TGTGCCAGCAGCACTGATGGGACTAGCGGGAGCGAGCAGTACTTC. Translation: CASSTDGTSGSEQYF.

This clone came up a few times. This chain links TRBV7-3 with TRBJ2-1, with 10 positions matching TRBD2. Germline values: CDR1 SGHTA, CDR2 FQGTGA. V shed 2 bases, J shed 5 bases, and the junction held 3 bases outside the gene matches. The CDR3 contains 15 residues. The CDR3 DNA sequence: TGTGCCAGCAGCTTACTAGCGGGAGCCAACAATGAGCAGTTCTTC. Translation gives CASSLLAGANNEQFF.